Below, one T cell receptor (beta chain) is given with its context. The antigen is not known. Germline V gene sequence: CDR1 SQVTM, CDR2 ANQGSEA. The CDR3 runs to 12 residues. Trimming removed 7 bases at V and 1 base at J, with 10 bases between. TCRdb's table, derived via immunoSEQ multiplex PCR, lists solely in-frame clones and lacks some. Among some 1.5 million clones listed, roughly 97% were seen once. This sample was included in a study of shared clonotypes between healthy human individuals. Study-wide context: CD8 memory received one plate per donor, CD8 naive two, CD4 memory three and CD4 naive three.

Notes on the study in general: Sorted-subset samples were not fully sequenced, rarefaction indicated.

Input material: naive CD4+ T cells sorted from blood. The subset: CD45RA+ positively selected. This sequence was found in a man aged 30 to 39 in good health. V and J are TRBV29-1 and TRBJ1-2; maybe TRBD1 (5 bases). CDR3 protein: CSASRVNYGYTF. CDR3 DNA sequence: TGCAGCGCTTCCAGGGTTAACTATGGCTACACCTTC.